This T cell receptor beta chain is from a study of cytomegalovirus exposure and HLA in healthy donors. Germline V gene sequence: CDR1 KGHSH, CDR2 LQKENI. CDR3 length: 14 residues. The J segment lost 5 bases and the V segment lost 3 bases, leaving 3 bases of the junction unmatched. The primer mix had 60 Vbeta and 13 Jbeta primers. Assay used: immunoSEQ multiplex PCR; TCRdb lists only in-frame clones, some missing. In total, the table holds tens of thousands of clones. The rearrangement links TRBV18 to TRBJ2-2; TRBD1 matches 7 bases. The origin of this receptor is a man over 45 in good health and CMV-seropositive. What was sequenced was PBMCs. The CDR3 here is CASSPTGLTGELFF. The CDR3 coding sequence is TGTGCCAGCTCACCGACAGGGTTAACCGGGGAGCTGTTTTTT.